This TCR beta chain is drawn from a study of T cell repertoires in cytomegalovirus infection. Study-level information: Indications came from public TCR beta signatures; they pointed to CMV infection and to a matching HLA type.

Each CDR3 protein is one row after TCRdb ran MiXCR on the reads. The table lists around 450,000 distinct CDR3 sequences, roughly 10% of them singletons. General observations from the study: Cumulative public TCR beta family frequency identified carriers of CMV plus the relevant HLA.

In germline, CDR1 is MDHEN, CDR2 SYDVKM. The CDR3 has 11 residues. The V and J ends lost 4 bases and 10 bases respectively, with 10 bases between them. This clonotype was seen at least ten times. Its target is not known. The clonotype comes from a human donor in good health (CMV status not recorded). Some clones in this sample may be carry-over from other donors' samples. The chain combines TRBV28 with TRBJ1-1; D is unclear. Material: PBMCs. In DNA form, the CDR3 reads TGTGCCAGCAGTTCAATGAAGAGAGCTTTCTTT. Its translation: CASSSMKRAFF.